This T cell receptor (beta chain) was captured by sequencing in a study of T cell repertoires in cytomegalovirus infection. For the study at large: A matching HLA type, together with CMV infection, was signaled by public TCR beta signatures. Findings of the study overall: CMV-specific TCR beta clonotypes restricted by HLA-C were the ones dominating the ex vivo response. Totalled public TCR beta family frequency picked out people who carried CMV plus the relevant HLA.

V was pared by 5 bases and J by 5 bases, with 6 bases of the junction left unmatched. CDR1 and CDR2 (germline): DFQATT, SNEGSKA (reference sequence). There are 13 residues in the CDR3. TCRdb re-analysed the reads in MiXCR, keeping a single row per CDR3 protein. This table holds 150,000 to 200,000 distinct CDR3 sequences, roughly a fifth found once. As for this clonotype: Its antigen is not known.

The specimen was PBMCs. The rearrangement joins TRBV20-1 to TRBJ2-5, with 9 bases aligning to TRBD2. The TCR was taken from a human donor in good health (CMV status not recorded). Some clones in this sample may be carry-over from other donors' samples. The CDR3 spells CSAPRSGSETQYF. The CDR3 DNA reads as TGCAGTGCTCCACGTAGCGGGAGTGAGACCCAGTACTTC.